The 17 T cell receptor beta chains below all came from one sample that was sequenced in a study of CD4+ T cells in melanoma. Generated by immunoSEQ multiplex PCR, the TCRdb table keeps only in-frame clones and is missing some. This sample has around 100,000 clones; 92% occur once, and the top ten carry 2.5% to 3.5%. The sample taken for sequencing was peripheral blood. The receptor set was obtained from a human donor with melanoma.

The gene calls are TRBV7-6 and TRBJ1-1; no definite D call. Per germline, CDR1 SGHVS and CDR2 FNYEAQ. V was pared by 4 bases and J by 1 base, with 13 bases between. The CDR3 sequence is 15 residues long. The CDR3 coding sequence is TGTGCCAGCAGCTCCCTCGGAGGGTCGAACACTGAAGCTTTCTTT. The encoded protein is CASSSLGGSNTEAFF.

The gene calls are TRBV6-4 and TRBJ2-2, with TRBD1 identical over 7 bases. Germline CDR1 MRHNA, CDR2 SNTAGT. V gave up 3 bases and J gave up 5 bases; unmatched junction bases: 3. The CDR3 has 14 amino acids. CDR3 nucleotides: TGTGCCAGCAGTGAAGCAGGGGGAACCGGGGAGCTGTTTTTT. Encoded protein: CASSEAGGTGELFF.

This chain connects TRBV28 to TRBJ2-3, with 12 bases lining up with TRBD2. After removal of 5 bases from V and 5 bases from J, the junction contained 5 bases not matched to a gene. Germline V gene lookup returns CDR1 MDHEN and CDR2 SYDVKM. CDR3 length equals 15 residues. CDR3 nucleotide sequence: TGTGCCAGCAGTGGGGGGACTAGCGGGCGAGATACGCAGTATTTT. It codes for CASSGGTSGRDTQYF.

The V call is TRBV11-2, the J call TRBJ2-7; 7 nucleotides align to TRBD2. V dropped 3 bases and J dropped 3; count of bases not matched to a gene: 11. The CDR3 sequence is 16 residues long. Germline lookup yields CDR1 SGHAT and CDR2 FQNNGV. This CDR3 is CASSFRAGEWGYEQYF. The CDR3 coding sequence is TGTGCCAGCAGCTTTAGGGCGGGGGAATGGGGCTACGAGCAGTACTTC.

This rearrangement joins TRBV5-1 to TRBJ1-1; 7 bases map to TRBD1. With 4 bases clipped from V and 4 bases from J, the junction kept 4 bases outside the gene matches. This CDR3 contains 13 residues. Per germline, CDR1 SGHRS and CDR2 YFSETQ. The CDR3 DNA reads as TGCGCCAGCAGCGGGGGACAGCCCACTGAAGCTTTCTTT. It is translated as CASSGGQPTEAFF.

The chain is built from TRBV10-3 and TRBJ2-7, with 9 bases lining up with TRBD1. This CDR3 contains 14 residues. Germline V gene data show CDR1 as ENHRY and CDR2 as SYGVKD. The V and J ends lost 6 bases and 3 bases, in that order; junction bases with no gene match: 6. DNA of the CDR3: TGTGCCATCAGGACCGGGACAGGGTTCTACGAGCAGTACTTC. Its protein is CAIRTGTGFYEQYF.

The V and J genes are TRBV2 and TRBJ2-5, with 8 bases identical to TRBD2. This CDR3 is built from 15 residues. V lost 6 bases, J lost 1 base, and 7 bases stayed unmatched. Germline CDR1 SNHLY, CDR2 FYNNEI. The CDR3 nucleotides are TGTGCCAGCAGGGTTCAGCGGGGGTTCCAAGAGACCCAGTACTTC. It encodes CASRVQRGFQETQYF.

The chain uses TRBV7-9 and TRBJ2-2; 8 bases match TRBD2. The CDR3 totals 18 residues. V was clipped by 2 bases and J by 2 bases; unmatched bases: 10. The germline CDR1 and CDR2 sequences are SEHNR and FQNEAQ (reference sequence). This chain's CDR3 is CASSLRPAGESNTGELFF. The CDR3, as DNA: TGTGCCAGCAGCTTAAGGCCAGCGGGAGAAAGTAACACCGGGGAGCTGTTTTTT. The variable domain in full, with the rest retrieved from reference TRBV7-9 and TRBJ2-2, is DTGVSQNPRHKITKRGQNVTFRCDPISEHNRLYWYRQTLGQGPEFLTYFQNEAQLEKSRLLSDRFSAERPKGSFSTLEIQRTEQGDSAMYLCASSLRPAGESNTGELFFGEGSRLTVL.

The V and J genes are TRBV27 and TRBJ2-5, with TRBD2 identical over 10 bases. Trimming took 3 bases from V and 5 from J; bases not matched to a gene: 6. Germline V CDR1 and CDR2: MNHEY, SMNVEV (reference sequence). The CDR3 sequence is 15 residues long. The CDR3 loop reads CASSLSGGAWETQYF. In nucleotides, the CDR3 is TGTGCCAGCAGTTTGAGCGGGGGGGCCTGGGAGACCCAGTACTTC.

This clone was found once. This chain connects TRBV7-2 to TRBJ1-1; D is perhaps TRBD1 (6 bases). Trimming took off 5 bases at V and 7 bases at J, with 14 bases between the two ends. The CDR3 has 13 residues. The germline V gene has CDR1 SGHTA and CDR2 FQGNSA. In DNA form, the CDR3 reads TGTGCCAGCAGCGTCAGGACAGAATTTGAAGCTTTCTTT. Translated: CASSVRTEFEAFF.

This chain uses TRBV29-1 with TRBJ2-5; the match to TRBD2 covers 12 bases. The CDR3 runs 12 residues. Germline loops: CDR1 SQVTM, CDR2 ANQGSEA. The V segment lost 6 bases and the J segment 5 bases; nucleotides outside the gene matches: 1. The CDR3 coding sequence is TGCAGCGTAACTAGCGGGGGGGAGACCCAGTACTTC. Encoded protein: CSVTSGGETQYF.

The rearrangement uses TRBV2 and TRBJ2-3, with TRBD2 identical over 8 bases. The CDR3 loop spans 14 amino acids. The V gene end was trimmed by 4 bases and the J gene end by 6 bases; junction bases not matched to a gene: 6. Germline-derived CDR1 and CDR2 are SNHLY and FYNNEI. This CDR3 reads CASSGATSADTQYF. The CDR3 DNA follows: TGTGCCAGCAGTGGGGCGACTAGCGCCGATACGCAGTATTTT.

This chain links TRBV2 with TRBJ2-1; the D call may be TRBD1 or TRBD2 (5 bases each). This CDR3 is 13 amino acids long. CDR1 is SNHLY, CDR2 FYNNEI, per germline. V was shortened by 4 bases and J by 7 bases, with 11 bases between the two germline ends. CDR3 region: CASSGGTGNEQFF. The CDR3 region has the DNA TGTGCCAGCAGTGGGGGGACGGGGAATGAGCAGTTCTTC.

The chain is built from TRBV5-1 and TRBJ1-2; the D is unclear. Per the germline V gene, CDR1 is SGHRS and CDR2 is YFSETQ. V was cut by 6 bases and J by 3 bases, with 9 bases left in between. The CDR3 consists of 12 residues. The CDR3 reads CASTGEDYGYTF. For the CDR3, the DNA is TGCGCCAGCACCGGGGAGGACTATGGCTACACCTTC.

The rearrangement joins TRBV18 to TRBJ2-4, with D perhaps TRBD1 or TRBD2 (5 bases each). This CDR3 is built from 14 residues. The germline V and J ends were trimmed by 2 bases and 5 bases, with 10 bases remaining between them. Germline CDR1 and CDR2: KGHSH and LQKENI. In nucleotides, the CDR3 is TGTGCCAGCTCACCAGGGACCGGAGAAAACATTCAGTACTTC. It specifies CASSPGTGENIQYF.

The CDR3: CASSSLTRGTGELFF. The CDR3 bases are TGTGCCAGCAGCTCCCTAACGAGGGGCACCGGGGAGCTGTTTTTT. The rearrangement joins TRBV7-7 to TRBJ2-2; D might be TRBD1 or TRBD2, each matching 5 bases. The CDR3 contains 15 residues. Germline assignment: CDR1 SSHAT and CDR2 FNYEAQ (reference sequence). V was cut by 4 bases and J by 4 bases, with 13 bases left in between.

The chain combines TRBV9 with TRBJ2-2; 14 bases line up with TRBD2. The CDR3 is 16 residues long. The V and J ends lost 3 bases and 7 bases, in that order; junction bases with no gene match: 5. Looked up from germline, CDR1 is SGDLS and CDR2 is YYNGEE. CDR3 protein: CASSARLAGGVGELFF. The CDR3 nucleotides read TGTGCCAGCAGCGCCCGACTAGCGGGAGGGGTCGGGGAGCTGTTTTTT.